This T cell receptor (beta chain) was sequenced in a study of T cell repertoires in cytomegalovirus infection. About the study: The public TCR beta signatures pointed to both CMV infection and matching HLA type. Study observations and caveats: The ex vivo response was dominated by HLA-C-restricted CMV-specific TCR beta clonotypes. The cumulative frequency of public TCR beta families identified carriers of CMV plus the relevant HLA.

Germline CDR1 MRHNA, CDR2 SNTAGT. Trimming cost V 6 bases and J 6 bases, with 16 bases left between them. The CDR3 loop spans 14 amino acids. One entry per CDR3 protein results from TCRdb running MiXCR on the reads. The sample yields 400,000 to 550,000 distinct CDR3 sequences, over 9% seen once. Note on this clonotype: Its cognate antigen is unknown.

This chain links TRBV6-4 with TRBJ2-3; D possibly corresponds to TRBD2 (5 bases). This TCR derives from a human donor in good health (CMV status not recorded). Some clones in this sample may be carry-over from other donors' samples. The sequencing input was PBMCs. In DNA, the CDR3 is TGTGCCAGCAGCGACGGGTCAGGCGGGGATACGCAGTATTTT. Encoded protein: CASSDGSGGDTQYF.